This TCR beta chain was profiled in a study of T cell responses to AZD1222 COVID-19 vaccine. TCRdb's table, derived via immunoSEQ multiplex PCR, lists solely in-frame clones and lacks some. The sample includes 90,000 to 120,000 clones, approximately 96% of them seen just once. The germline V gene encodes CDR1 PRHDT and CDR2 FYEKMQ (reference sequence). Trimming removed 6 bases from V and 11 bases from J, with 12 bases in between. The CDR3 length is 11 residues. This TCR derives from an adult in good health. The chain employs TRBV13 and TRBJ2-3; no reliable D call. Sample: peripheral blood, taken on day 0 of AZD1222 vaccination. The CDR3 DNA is TGTGCCAGCAGAGACCGAATTAGGCAGTATTTT. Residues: CASRDRIRQYF.